A single sample gave rise to the 11 T cell receptor beta chains below, sequenced in a study of blood T cell repertoires in COVID-19. The data were produced by immunoSEQ multiplex PCR, yet TCRdb's version contains in-frame clones alone and is incomplete. The sample lists 93,000 or so clones; about 90% were seen once. Source material: peripheral blood. The receptors shown here come from a human donor in a cohort sampled during active COVID-19.

Here the CDR3 reads CASSLGIYNEQFF. DNA for the CDR3: TGCGCCAGCAGCTTGGGTATCTACAATGAGCAGTTCTTC. The rearrangement joins TRBV5-1 to TRBJ2-1; D is unclear. Germline CDR1 reads SGHRS; CDR2 reads YFSETQ. The CDR3 spans 13 residues. V shed 0 bases and J shed 3 bases, with 4 bases lying between them.

The chain is built from TRBV18 and TRBJ1-1, with 8 bases that match TRBD1. Unmatched junction bases numbered 5, after V lost 5 bases and J lost 6 bases. The CDR3 extends over 13 amino acids. CDR1 and CDR2 from the germline V gene are KGHSH and LQKENI. Here the CDR3 DNA reads TGTGCCAGCTCAATAGACAGGGGACCTGAAGCTTTCTTT. Residues: CASSIDRGPEAFF.

The V and J genes are TRBV7-8 and TRBJ2-7, with D possibly matching TRBD1 (5 bases). Trimming pared 1 base from V and 3 bases from J, leaving 10 bases between. CDR3 length: 14 residues. The germline gives CDR1 SGHVS, CDR2 FQNEAQ. The CDR3 loop reads CASSLVPGNYEQYF. Written as DNA, the CDR3 is TGTGCCAGCAGCTTAGTGCCAGGGAACTACGAGCAGTACTTC.

The chain carries TRBV2 and TRBJ1-5; D unclear. Germline CDR1 is SNHLY and CDR2 is FYNNEI. The ends were cut back, 7 bases at V and 1 base at J, with 14 bases in the middle. This CDR3 has 15 residues. Here the CDR3 DNA reads TGTGCCAGCACCCTAGCGGTAGAGAGCAATCAGCCCCAGCATTTT. This sequence encodes CASTLAVESNQPQHF. The variable domain in full, with the rest retrieved from reference TRBV2 and TRBJ1-5, is EPEVTQTPSHQVTQMGQEVILRCVPISNHLYFYWYRQILGQKVEFLVSFYNNEISEKSEIFDDQFSVERPDGSNFTLKIRSTKLEDSAMYFCASTLAVESNQPQHFGDGTRLSIL.

This chain connects TRBV9 to TRBJ1-1; D ambiguous. Germline CDR1 and CDR2: SGDLS and YYNGEE. This CDR3 region has 14 residues. Trimming took off 0 bases at V and 0 bases at J, with 6 bases between the two ends. CDR3 region: CASSVASLNTEAFF. The DNA for the CDR3 is TGTGCCAGCAGCGTAGCCAGTTTGAACACTGAAGCTTTCTTT.

The rearrangement joins TRBV2 to TRBJ2-1; D gene uncertain. The CDR3 sequence is 13 residues long. Germline values: CDR1 SNHLY, CDR2 FYNNEI. Trimming shortened V by 2 bases and J by 4 bases, and 6 bases separated the two germline ends. CDR3 protein: CASSELGYNEQFF. CDR3 coding DNA: TGTGCCAGCAGTGAACTCGGTTACAATGAGCAGTTCTTC.

The chain uses TRBV7-9 and TRBJ1-2; D is possibly TRBD1 (5 bases). Germline CDR1 and CDR2: SEHNR and FQNEAQ (reference sequence). V lost 1 base and J 1 base, leaving 7 bases between the germline ends. The CDR3 runs 14 residues. CDR3 sequence: CASSLGTNNYGYTF. The CDR3 nucleotides read TGTGCCAGCAGCTTAGGGACAAATAACTATGGCTACACCTTC.

J is TRBJ2-4 and V is TRBV5-6; D is uncertain. Germline V gene data show CDR1 as SGHDT and CDR2 as YYEEEE. Trimming stripped 2 bases from V and 1 base from J, with 10 bases between. The CDR3 sequence is 15 residues long. The CDR3 here is CASSFVPGAKNIQYF. The CDR3 DNA sequence: TGTGCCAGCAGCTTCGTTCCCGGGGCCAAAAACATTCAGTACTTC.

The V gene is TRBV18, the J gene TRBJ1-2; D is uncertain. CDR3 size: 14 residues. Trimming stripped 2 bases from V and 5 bases from J, with 12 bases between. CDR1 and CDR2 from the germline V gene are KGHSH and LQKENI. CDR3 residues: CASSPTTGFYGYTF. CDR3 nucleotide sequence: TGTGCCAGCTCACCAACCACGGGGTTTTATGGCTACACCTTC.

The V call is TRBV11-2, the J call TRBJ1-3; D ambiguous. Trimming took 3 bases from V and 5 from J, leaving 17 bases between them. The CDR3 extends over 16 amino acids. CDR1 SGHAT and CDR2 FQNNGV come from the germline V gene. The CDR3 spells CASSFSFTRIRNTIYF. In DNA, the CDR3 is TGTGCCAGCAGCTTCTCCTTCACAAGAATCCGAAACACCATATATTTT.

There are a few counts of this clone. The V and J genes are TRBV20-1 and TRBJ2-5, with a weak D call TRBD1 (6 bases). Germline assignment: CDR1 DFQATT and CDR2 SNEGSKA (reference sequence). The CDR3 extends over 11 amino acids. Trimming pared 5 bases from V and 8 bases from J, leaving 12 bases between. Here the CDR3 reads CSAGGGGTQYF. The CDR3 DNA is TGCAGTGCTGGGGGCGGAGGTACCCAGTACTTC.